These 6 T cell receptor beta chains originate from one sample sequenced in a study of neurological immune-mediated disorders. TCRdb analysed the 5' RACE reads with MiXCR anew, one entry per CDR3 protein. The sample lists 30,000 to 50,000 distinct CDR3 sequences; approximately 7.2% were seen once. What was sequenced was CD4+ T cells from blood. Every receptor here comes from a middle-aged man in good health.

The sample holds many counts of this clonotype. The J gene is TRBJ2-4, the V gene TRBV6-6; D remains unclear. CDR1 and CDR2 from the germline V gene are MNHNY and SVGAGI (reference sequence). Trimming left V 6 bases short and J 3 bases short, with 15 bases between. The CDR3 contains 15 residues. The CDR3 DNA sequence: TGTGCCAGCAGCCCCGCTAGTTTAGGCAAAAACATTCAGTACTTC. Translation gives CASSPASLGKNIQYF.

Many counts were recorded for this clonotype. The chain uses TRBV5-1 and TRBJ2-5, with TRBD1 identical over 12 bases. The junction had 8 bases not matched to a gene; V was cut back by 4 bases and J by 4 bases. The germline V gene has CDR1 SGHRS and CDR2 YFSETQ. The CDR3 sequence is 16 residues long. The DNA for the CDR3 is TGCGCCAGCAGCACCCTAGGGACAGGGGGCCCAGAGACCCAGTACTTC. Translation: CASSTLGTGGPETQYF.

This sequence joins TRBV28 and TRBJ2-3; D gene unclear. The CDR3 has 14 residues. Trimming shortened V by 6 bases and J by 0 bases, and 10 bases separated the two germline ends. CDR1 MDHEN and CDR2 SYDVKM come from the germline V gene. CDR3 protein: CASSPRPSTDTQYF. Here the CDR3 DNA reads TGTGCCAGCAGCCCCCGGCCGAGCACAGATACGCAGTATTTT.

This clonotype was counted ten times or more. The chain recombines TRBV7-6 with TRBJ2-1, with 12 bases that match TRBD2. The CDR3 has 14 amino acids. Germline loops: CDR1 SGHVS, CDR2 FNYEAQ. V lost 8 bases, J lost 9 bases, and 8 bases stayed unmatched. In nucleotides, the CDR3 is TGTGCCAGCGGGATGGGACTAGCGGGTGGTGAGCAGTTCTTC. It codes for CASGMGLAGGEQFF.

This clonotype was picked up a small number of times. The V call is TRBV27, the J call TRBJ1-1; D is unresolved. CDR1 and CDR2 from the germline V gene are MNHEY and SMNVEV (reference sequence). This CDR3 is 13 amino acids long. V lost 3 bases and J lost 1, with 6 bases in between. The CDR3 DNA reads TGTGCCAGCAGTTTGGCCCAGAACACTGAAGCTTTCTTT. It is translated as CASSLAQNTEAFF.

This clonotype was seen at least ten times. The CDR3 spells CASSWAPAGSRETQYF. CDR3 nucleotides: TGTGCCAGCAGCTGGGCCCCAGCCGGGTCCCGTGAGACCCAGTACTTC. The chain links TRBV5-5 to TRBJ2-5; D ambiguous. Per the germline V gene, CDR1 is SGHKS and CDR2 is YYEKEE (reference sequence). V shed 3 bases and J shed 5 bases, with 20 bases lying between them. This CDR3 is built from 16 residues.